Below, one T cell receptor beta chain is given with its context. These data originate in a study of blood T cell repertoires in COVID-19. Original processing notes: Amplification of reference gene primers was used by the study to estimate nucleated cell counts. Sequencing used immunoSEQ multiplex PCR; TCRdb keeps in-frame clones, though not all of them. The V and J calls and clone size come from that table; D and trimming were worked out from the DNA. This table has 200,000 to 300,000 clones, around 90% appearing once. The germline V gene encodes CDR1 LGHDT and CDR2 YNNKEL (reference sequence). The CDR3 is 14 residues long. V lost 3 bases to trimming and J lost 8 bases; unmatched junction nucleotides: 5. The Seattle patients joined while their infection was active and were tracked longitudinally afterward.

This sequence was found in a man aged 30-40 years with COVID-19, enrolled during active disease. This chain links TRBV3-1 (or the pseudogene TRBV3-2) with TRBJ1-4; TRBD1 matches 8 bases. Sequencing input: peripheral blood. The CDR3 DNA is TGTGCCAGCAGCCACCGGACAGGGAGCGAAAAACTGTTTTTT. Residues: CASSHRTGSEKLFF.